This T cell receptor beta chain was captured in a study of blood T cell repertoires in COVID-19. In the study overall: COVID-19 samples, acute and convalescent, were from the United States, Italy and Spain.

Germline loops: CDR1 LGHDT, CDR2 YNNKEL (reference sequence). CDR3 length: 14 amino acids. The V gene lost 0 bases and the J gene lost 2 bases, with 7 bases spanning the gap. Assay used: immunoSEQ multiplex PCR; TCRdb lists only in-frame clones, some missing. This sample carries about 200,000 clones, more than 70% of them seen once, and the ten largest clones take 7% to 8.5%. The TCR originated in a woman in her 40s with acute COVID-19. The chain uses TRBV3-1 (or the pseudogene TRBV3-2) and TRBJ2-5; no clear D gene. The sample consisted of PBMCs or T cells enriched from blood (not recorded which). The CDR3 loop is CASSQEGWQETQYF. The CDR3, as DNA: TGTGCCAGCAGCCAAGAGGGCTGGCAAGAGACCCAGTACTTC.